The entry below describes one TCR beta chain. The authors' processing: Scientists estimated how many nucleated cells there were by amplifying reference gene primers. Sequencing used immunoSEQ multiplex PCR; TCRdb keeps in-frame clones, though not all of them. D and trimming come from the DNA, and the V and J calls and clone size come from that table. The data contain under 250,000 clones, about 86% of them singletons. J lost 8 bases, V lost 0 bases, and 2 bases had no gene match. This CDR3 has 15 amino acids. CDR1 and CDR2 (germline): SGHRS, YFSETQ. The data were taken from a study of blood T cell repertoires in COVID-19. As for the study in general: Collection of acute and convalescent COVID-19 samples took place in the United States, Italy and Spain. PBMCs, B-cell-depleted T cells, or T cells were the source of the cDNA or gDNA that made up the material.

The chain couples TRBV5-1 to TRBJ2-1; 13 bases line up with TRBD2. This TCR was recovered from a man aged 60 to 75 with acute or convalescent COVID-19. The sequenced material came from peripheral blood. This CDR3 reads CASSLGTSGSYEQFF. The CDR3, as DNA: TGCGCCAGCAGCTTGGGGACTAGCGGGAGCTATGAGCAGTTCTTC.